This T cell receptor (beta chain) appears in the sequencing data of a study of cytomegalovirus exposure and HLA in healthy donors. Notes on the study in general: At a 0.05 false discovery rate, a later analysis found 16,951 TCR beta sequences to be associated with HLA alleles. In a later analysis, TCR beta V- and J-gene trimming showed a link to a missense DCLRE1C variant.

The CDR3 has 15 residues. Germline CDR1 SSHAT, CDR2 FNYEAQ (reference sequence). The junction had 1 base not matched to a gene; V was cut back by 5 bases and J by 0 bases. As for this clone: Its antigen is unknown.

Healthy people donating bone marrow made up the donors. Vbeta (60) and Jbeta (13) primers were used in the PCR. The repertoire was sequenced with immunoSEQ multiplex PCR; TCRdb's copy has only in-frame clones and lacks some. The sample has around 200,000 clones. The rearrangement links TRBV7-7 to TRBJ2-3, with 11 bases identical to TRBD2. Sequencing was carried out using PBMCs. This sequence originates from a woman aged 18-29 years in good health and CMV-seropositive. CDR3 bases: TGTGCCAGCAGCAGGACTAGCGGGAGCACAGATACGCAGTATTTT. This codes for CASSRTSGSTDTQYF.